This passage covers 4 T cell receptor beta chains from one sample sequenced in a study of cytomegalovirus exposure and HLA in healthy donors (dated by TCRdb to 2016 to 2017). The library was produced with the immunoSEQ multiplex PCR assay. For the multiplex PCR, a mixture combining 60 forward primers for TCR Vbeta segments and 13 reverse primers for TCR Jbeta segments was used. TCRdb limited this immuneACCESS table to in-frame rearrangements with V and J called. A share of clones is missing; checked studies link under half to unresolved V genes, and the rest is unexplained. Here the sample has about 62,000 clones; 80% to 90% occur a single time. Of the sample, around 3.2% falls within the top ten clones. The sample taken for sequencing was PBMCs. Every receptor here comes from a young woman in good health and CMV-seronegative.

The CDR3 loop reads CASSYDPTGDYGYTF. The CDR3 DNA reads TGTGCCAGCAGTTACGACCCGACAGGGGACTATGGCTACACCTTC. This chain joins TRBV6-5 and TRBJ1-2; 8 positions match TRBD1. CDR1 is MNHEY and CDR2 is SVGAGI in the germline V gene. The V and J ends lost 2 bases and 3 bases, in that order; junction bases with no gene match: 5. The CDR3 loop spans 15 amino acids.

The V call is TRBV5-8, the J call TRBJ1-2; 9 nucleotides align to TRBD1. The CDR3 is 14 residues long. The V and J ends lost 4 bases and 3 bases, in that order; junction bases with no gene match: 4. Germline CDR1 SGHTS, CDR2 YDEGEE. The CDR3 loop reads CASSRDRGYYGYTF. CDR3 DNA: TGTGCCAGCAGCCGAGACAGGGGGTACTATGGCTACACCTTC.

The V and J genes are TRBV29-1 and TRBJ2-1; a weak D match, TRBD1 (5 bases). Trimming took 2 bases from V and 3 from J, leaving 11 bases between them. CDR3 length equals 14 residues. Germline CDR1 reads SQVTM; CDR2 reads ANQGSEA. The CDR3 DNA sequence: TGCAGCGTTGAAACGGTAGGGGTCTACAATGAGCAGTTCTTC. It specifies CSVETVGVYNEQFF.

Comment on this clone: Germline is not matched at one junction end, which may reflect a read error. The V and J genes are TRBV7-9 and TRBJ2-1; D gene unclear. From germline, CDR1 is SEHNR and CDR2 FQNEAQ (reference sequence). The CDR3 is made up of 17 amino acids. The chain's CDR3 is CSSRKESALDSYNEQFF. The CDR3 DNA reads as TGTTCCAGCAGAAAAGAATCAGCGCTAGACTCCTACAATGAGCAGTTCTTC.